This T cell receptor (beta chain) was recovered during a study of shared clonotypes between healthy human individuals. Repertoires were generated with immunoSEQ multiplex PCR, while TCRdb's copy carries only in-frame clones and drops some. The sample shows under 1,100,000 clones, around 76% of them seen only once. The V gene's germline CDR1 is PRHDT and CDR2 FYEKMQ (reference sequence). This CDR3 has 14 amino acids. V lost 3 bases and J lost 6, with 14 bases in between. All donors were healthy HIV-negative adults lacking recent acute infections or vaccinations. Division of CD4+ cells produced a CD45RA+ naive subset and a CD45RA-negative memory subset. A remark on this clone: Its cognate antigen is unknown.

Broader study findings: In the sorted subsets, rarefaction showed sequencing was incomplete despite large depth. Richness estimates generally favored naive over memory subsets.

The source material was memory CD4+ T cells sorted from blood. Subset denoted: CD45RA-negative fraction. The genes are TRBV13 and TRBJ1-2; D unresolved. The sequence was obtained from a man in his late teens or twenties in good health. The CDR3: CASSFFPSPNGYTF. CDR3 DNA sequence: TGTGCCAGCAGCTTTTTCCCCAGCCCCAATGGCTACACCTTC.